The TCR beta chain under discussion was sequenced for a study of T cells in Graves' hyperthyroidism and ophthalmopathy. V trimming: 1 base; J trimming: 7 bases; junction bases outside the gene matches: 6. Germline V gene data show CDR1 as MGHRA and CDR2 as YSYEKL. This CDR3 has 17 amino acids. The TCR beta CDR3 regions underwent amplification using RNA transcripts as the source. A first-round RT-PCR of the TCR CDR3 used the HTBI primer set. TCRdb reanalysed the multiplex PCR reads using MiXCR and keeps one entry per CDR3 protein. The sample lists 490,000 or so distinct CDR3 sequences, around a fifth occurring once. This clonotype was seen a single time.

The chain couples TRBV4-1 to TRBJ2-2, with 13 positions matching TRBD2. This clonotype was obtained from an older woman with Graves' ophthalmopathy. The sequencing sample was made of blood. The CDR3 here is CASSQGLAGGIGGELFF. The CDR3 nucleotides read TGCGCCAGCAGCCAAGGACTAGCGGGAGGAATTGGCGGGGAGCTGTTTTTT.